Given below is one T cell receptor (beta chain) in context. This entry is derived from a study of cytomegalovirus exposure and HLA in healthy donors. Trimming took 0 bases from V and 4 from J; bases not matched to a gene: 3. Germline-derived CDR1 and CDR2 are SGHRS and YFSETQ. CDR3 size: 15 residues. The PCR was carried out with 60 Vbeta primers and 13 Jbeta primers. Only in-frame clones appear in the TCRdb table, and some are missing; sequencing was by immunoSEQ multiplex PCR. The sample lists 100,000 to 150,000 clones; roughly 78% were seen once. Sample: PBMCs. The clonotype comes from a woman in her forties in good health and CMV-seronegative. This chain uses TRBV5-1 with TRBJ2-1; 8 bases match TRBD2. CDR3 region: CASSLGGRTYNEQFF. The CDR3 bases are TGCGCCAGCAGCTTGGGCGGGAGGACGTACAATGAGCAGTTCTTC.